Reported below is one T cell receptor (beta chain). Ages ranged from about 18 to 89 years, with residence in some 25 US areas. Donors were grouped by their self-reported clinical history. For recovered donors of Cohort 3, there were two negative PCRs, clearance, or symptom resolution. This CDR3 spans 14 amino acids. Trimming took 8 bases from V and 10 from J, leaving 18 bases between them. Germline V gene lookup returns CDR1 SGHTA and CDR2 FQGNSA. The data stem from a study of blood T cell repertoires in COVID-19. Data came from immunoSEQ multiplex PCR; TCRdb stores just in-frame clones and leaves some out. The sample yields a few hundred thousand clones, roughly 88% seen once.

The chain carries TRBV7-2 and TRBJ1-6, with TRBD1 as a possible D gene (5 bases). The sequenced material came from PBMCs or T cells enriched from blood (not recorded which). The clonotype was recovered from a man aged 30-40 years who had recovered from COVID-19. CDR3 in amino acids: CASPPSGDYSPLHF. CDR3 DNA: TGTGCCAGCCCCCCTTCCGGGGACTACTCACCCCTCCACTTT.